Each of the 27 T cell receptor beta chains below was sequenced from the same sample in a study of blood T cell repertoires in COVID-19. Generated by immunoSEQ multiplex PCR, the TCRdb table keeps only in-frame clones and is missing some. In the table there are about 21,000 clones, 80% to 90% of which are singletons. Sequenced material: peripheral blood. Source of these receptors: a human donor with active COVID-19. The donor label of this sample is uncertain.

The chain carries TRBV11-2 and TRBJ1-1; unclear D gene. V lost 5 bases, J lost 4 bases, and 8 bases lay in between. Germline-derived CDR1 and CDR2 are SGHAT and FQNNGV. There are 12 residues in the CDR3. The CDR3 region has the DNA TGTGCCAGCAGCCAGTGGCTCACTGAAGCTTTCTTT. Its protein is CASSQWLTEAFF.

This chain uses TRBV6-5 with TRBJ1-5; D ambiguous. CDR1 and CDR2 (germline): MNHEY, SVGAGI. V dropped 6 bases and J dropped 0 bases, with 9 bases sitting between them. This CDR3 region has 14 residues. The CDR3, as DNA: TGTGCCAGCAGACCCGAGTATAGCAATCAGCCCCAGCATTTT. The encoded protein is CASRPEYSNQPQHF.

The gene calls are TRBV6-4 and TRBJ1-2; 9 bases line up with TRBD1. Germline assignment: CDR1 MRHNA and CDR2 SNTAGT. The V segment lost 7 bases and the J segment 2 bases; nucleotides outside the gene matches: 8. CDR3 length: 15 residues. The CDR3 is CASILTGQGNYGYTF. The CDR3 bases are TGTGCCAGCATCCTCACAGGACAGGGGAACTATGGCTACACCTTC.

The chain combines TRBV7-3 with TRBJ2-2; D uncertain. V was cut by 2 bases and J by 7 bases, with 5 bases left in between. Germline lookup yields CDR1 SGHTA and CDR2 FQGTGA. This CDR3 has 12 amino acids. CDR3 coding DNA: TGTGCCAGCAGCTTAGAGGTCGGGGAGCTGTTTTTT. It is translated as CASSLEVGELFF.

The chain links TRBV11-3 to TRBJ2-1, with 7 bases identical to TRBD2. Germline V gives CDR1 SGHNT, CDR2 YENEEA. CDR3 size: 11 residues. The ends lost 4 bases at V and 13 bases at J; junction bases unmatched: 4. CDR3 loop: CASSSGTIQFF. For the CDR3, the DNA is TGTGCCAGCAGCTCTGGGACTATACAGTTCTTC.

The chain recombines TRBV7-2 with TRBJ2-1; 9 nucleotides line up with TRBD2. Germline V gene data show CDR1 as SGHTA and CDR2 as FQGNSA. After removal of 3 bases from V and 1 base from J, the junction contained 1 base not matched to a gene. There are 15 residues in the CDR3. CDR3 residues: CASSFTSGSYNEQFF. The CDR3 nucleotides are TGTGCCAGCAGCTTTACTAGCGGGTCCTACAATGAGCAGTTCTTC.

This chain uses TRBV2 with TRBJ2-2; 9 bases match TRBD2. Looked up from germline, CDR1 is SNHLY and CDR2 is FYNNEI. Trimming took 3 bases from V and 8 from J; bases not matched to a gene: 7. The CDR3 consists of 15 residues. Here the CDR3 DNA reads TGTGCCAGCAGTGATAGCGGGGGACTTTTAGGGGAGCTGTTTTTT. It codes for CASSDSGGLLGELFF.

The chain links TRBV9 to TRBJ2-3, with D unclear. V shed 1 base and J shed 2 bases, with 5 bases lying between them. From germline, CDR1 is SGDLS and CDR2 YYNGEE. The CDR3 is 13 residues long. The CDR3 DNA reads TGTGCCAGCAGCGTATCCCTCACAGATACGCAGTATTTT. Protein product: CASSVSLTDTQYF. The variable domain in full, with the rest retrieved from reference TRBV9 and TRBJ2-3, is DSGVTQTPKHLITATGQRVTLRCSPRSGDLSVYWYQQSLDQGLQFLIQYYNGEERAKGNILERFSAQQFPDLHSELNLSSLELGDSALYFCASSVSLTDTQYFGPGTRLTVL.

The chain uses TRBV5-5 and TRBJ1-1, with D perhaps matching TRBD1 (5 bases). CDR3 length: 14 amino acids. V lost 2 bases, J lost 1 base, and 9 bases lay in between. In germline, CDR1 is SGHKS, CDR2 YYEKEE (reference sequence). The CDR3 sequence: CASSFMGGNTEAFF. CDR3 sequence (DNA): TGTGCCAGCAGCTTTATGGGGGGGAACACTGAAGCTTTCTTT.

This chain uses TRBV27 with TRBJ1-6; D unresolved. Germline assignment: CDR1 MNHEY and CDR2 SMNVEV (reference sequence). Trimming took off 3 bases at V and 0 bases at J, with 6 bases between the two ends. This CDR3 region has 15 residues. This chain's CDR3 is CASSLEASYNSPLHF. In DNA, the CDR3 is TGTGCCAGCAGTTTGGAGGCCTCCTATAATTCACCCCTCCACTTT.

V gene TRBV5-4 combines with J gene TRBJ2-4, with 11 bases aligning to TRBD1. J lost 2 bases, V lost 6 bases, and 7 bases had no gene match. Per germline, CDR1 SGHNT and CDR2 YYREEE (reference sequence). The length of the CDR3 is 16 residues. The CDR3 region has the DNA TGTGCCAGCACCTCCGGGACAGGGGGGACCAAAAACATTCAGTACTTC. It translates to CASTSGTGGTKNIQYF. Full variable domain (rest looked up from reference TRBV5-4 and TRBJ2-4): ETGVTQSPTHLIKTRGQQVTLRCSSQSGHNTVSWYQQALGQGPQFIFQYYREEENGRGNFPPRFSGLQFPNYSSELNVNALELDDSALYLCASTSGTGGTKNIQYFGAGTRLSVL.

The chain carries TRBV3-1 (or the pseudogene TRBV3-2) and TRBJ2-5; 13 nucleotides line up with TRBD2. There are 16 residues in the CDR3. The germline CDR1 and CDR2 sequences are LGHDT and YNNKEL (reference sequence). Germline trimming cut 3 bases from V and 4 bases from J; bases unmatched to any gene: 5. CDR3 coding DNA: TGTGCCAGCAGCCATTCGACTAGCGGGAGGCCAGAGACCCAGTACTTC. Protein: CASSHSTSGRPETQYF.

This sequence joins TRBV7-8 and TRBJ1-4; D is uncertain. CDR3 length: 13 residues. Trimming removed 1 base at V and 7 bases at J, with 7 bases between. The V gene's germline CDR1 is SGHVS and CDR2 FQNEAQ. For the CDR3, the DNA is TGTGCCAGCAGCTTAGGTCTTCGTGAAAAACTGTTTTTT. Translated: CASSLGLREKLFF.

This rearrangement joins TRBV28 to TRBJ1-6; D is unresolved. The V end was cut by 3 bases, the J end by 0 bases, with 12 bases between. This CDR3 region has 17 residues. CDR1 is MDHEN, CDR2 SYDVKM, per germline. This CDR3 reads CASSLPAGLSYNSPLHF. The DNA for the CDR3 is TGTGCCAGCAGTTTGCCCGCAGGACTCTCCTATAATTCACCCCTCCACTTT.

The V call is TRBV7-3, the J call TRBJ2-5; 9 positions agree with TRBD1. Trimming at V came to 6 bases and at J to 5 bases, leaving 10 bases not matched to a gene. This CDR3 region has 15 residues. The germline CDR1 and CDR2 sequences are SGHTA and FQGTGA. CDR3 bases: TGTGCCAGCAGTTATACAGGGGGCGCCGAGGAGACCCAGTACTTC. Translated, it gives CASSYTGGAEETQYF.

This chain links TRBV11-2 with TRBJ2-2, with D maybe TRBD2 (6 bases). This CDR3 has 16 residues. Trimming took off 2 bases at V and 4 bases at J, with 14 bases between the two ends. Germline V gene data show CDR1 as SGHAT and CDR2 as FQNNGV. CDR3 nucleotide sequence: TGTGCCAGCAGCTTACTAGCGCCTCGGGGCACCGGGGAGCTGTTTTTT. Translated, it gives CASSLLAPRGTGELFF.

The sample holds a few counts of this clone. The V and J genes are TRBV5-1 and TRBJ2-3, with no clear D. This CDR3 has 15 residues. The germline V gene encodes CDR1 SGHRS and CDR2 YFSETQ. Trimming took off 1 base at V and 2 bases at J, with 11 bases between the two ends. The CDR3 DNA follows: TGCGCCAGCAGCTTGATAGAGCGAACCACAGATACGCAGTATTTT. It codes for CASSLIERTTDTQYF.

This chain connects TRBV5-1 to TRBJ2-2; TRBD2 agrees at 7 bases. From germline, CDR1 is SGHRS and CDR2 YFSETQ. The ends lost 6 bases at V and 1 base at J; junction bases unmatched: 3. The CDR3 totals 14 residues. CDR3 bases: TGCGCCAGCACTACGGGGGGGAACACCGGGGAGCTGTTTTTT. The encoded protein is CASTTGGNTGELFF.

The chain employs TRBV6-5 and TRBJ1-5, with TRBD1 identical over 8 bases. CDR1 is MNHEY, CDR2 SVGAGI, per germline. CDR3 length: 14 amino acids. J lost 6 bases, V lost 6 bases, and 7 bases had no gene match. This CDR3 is CASRSGGYLQPQHF. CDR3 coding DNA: TGTGCCAGCAGGTCAGGGGGCTATCTTCAGCCCCAGCATTTT.

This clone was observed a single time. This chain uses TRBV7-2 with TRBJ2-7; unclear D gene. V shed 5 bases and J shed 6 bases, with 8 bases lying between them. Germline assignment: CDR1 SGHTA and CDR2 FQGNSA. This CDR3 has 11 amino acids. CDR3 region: CASSPKLEQYF. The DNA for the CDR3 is TGTGCCAGCAGCCCAAAGCTCGAGCAGTACTTC.

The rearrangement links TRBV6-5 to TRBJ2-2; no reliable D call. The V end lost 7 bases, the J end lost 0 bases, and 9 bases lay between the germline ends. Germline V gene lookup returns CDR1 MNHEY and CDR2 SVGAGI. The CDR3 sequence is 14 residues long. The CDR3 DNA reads TGTGCCAGCATTGGCTCAGCGAACACCGGGGAGCTGTTTTTT. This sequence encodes CASIGSANTGELFF.

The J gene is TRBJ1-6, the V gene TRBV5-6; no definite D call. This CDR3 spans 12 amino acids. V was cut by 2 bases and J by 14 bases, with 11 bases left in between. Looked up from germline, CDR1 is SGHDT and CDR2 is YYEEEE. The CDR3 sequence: CASSFVDGTLHF. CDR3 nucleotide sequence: TGTGCCAGCAGCTTCGTCGACGGGACCCTCCACTTT.

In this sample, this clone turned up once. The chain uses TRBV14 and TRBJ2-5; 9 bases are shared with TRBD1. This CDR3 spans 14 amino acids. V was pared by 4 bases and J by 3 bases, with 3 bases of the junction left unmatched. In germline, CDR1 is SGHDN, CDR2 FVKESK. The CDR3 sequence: CASSRDRVEETQYF. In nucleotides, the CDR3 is TGTGCCAGCAGCCGGGACAGGGTAGAAGAGACCCAGTACTTC.

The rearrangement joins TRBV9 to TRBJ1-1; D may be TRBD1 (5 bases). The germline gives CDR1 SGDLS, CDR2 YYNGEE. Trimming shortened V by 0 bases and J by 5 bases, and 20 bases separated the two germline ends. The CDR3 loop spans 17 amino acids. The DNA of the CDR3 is TGTGCCAGCAGCGTAGTAAGCCAGGGAAGATTTGGGACTGAAGCTTTCTTT. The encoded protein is CASSVVSQGRFGTEAFF.

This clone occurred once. CDR3 sequence reads: CASSPGYTGELFF. The CDR3 DNA reads TGTGCCAGCTCACCAGGCTACACCGGGGAGCTGTTTTTT. V gene TRBV18 combines with J gene TRBJ2-2; no definite D call. V gave up 2 bases and J gave up 3 bases, with 4 bases separating them. The length of the CDR3 is 13 residues. The germline gives CDR1 KGHSH, CDR2 LQKENI.

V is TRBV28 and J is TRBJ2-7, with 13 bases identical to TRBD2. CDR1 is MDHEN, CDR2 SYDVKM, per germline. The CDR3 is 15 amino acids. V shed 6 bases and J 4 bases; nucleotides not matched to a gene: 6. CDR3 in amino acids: CASRRRGLAGYEQYF. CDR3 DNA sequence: TGTGCCAGCAGACGAAGGGGACTAGCGGGGTACGAGCAGTACTTC.

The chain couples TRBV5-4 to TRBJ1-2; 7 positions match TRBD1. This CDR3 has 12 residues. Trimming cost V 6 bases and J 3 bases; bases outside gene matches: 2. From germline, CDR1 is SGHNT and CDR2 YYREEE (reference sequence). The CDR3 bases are TGTGCCAGCACCGGGACAGACTATGGCTACACCTTC. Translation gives CASTGTDYGYTF.